These T cell receptor beta chains were read from a single sample in a study of T-cell memory formation after mild COVID-19. TCRdb used MiXCR to reprocess the 5' RACE reads, holding one entry per CDR3 protein. Of about 430,000 distinct CDR3 sequences listed, roughly 18% are singletons. The specimen was PBMCs or a T cell subset sorted from them (not recorded which). The receptors originated from a man aged 18 to 29 who had mild COVID-19 (a few samples of this study predate the infection). Cell type and time point are not known. Each CDR3 is given with its conserved first and last residue. Fields, in order: D gene, V gene, J gene, clone size, CDR3 length, CDR3 DNA, CDR3 protein. A D gene is named only where the DNA matches it firmly. The size of a clone is reported for some rows only, either as once, few or many, or as a class for expanded clones.

>TRBD1|TRBV19|TRBJ2-2|few|16
TGTGCCAGTCGCCCCAGACAGGGGGCGGTTACCGGGGAGCTGTTTTTT
CASRPRQGAVTGELFF
>-|TRBV5-1|TRBJ2-3|many|16
TGCGCCAGCAGCTTGAAAGGGTCCCATAGCACAGATACGCAGTATTTT
CASSLKGSHSTDTQYF
>-|TRBV18|TRBJ1-1|-|14
TGTGCCAGCTCACGGCCAGGGAGCGGGACTGAAGCTTTCTTT
CASSRPGSGTEAFF
>-|TRBV28|TRBJ2-7|few|13
TGTGCCAGCAGAGCATCACAGGGATCCGAGCAGTACTTC
CASRASQGSEQYF
>-|TRBV4-3|TRBJ2-5|-|13
TGCGCCAGCAGCCGACAGCTTCAAGAGACCCAGTACTTC
CASSRQLQETQYF
>-|TRBV2|TRBJ2-2|-|15
TGTGCCAGCAGTGAAATAGGGGTGAACACCGGGGAGCTGTTTTTT
CASSEIGVNTGELFF
>-|TRBV20-1|TRBJ2-1|few|14
TGCAGTGCTACAGAGGGCCCCGGGTACAATGAGCAGTTCTTC
CSATEGPGYNEQFF
>TRBD1|TRBV4-1|TRBJ1-1|few|15
TGCGCCAGCAGCCAAGTGGGACAGCAATACACTGAAGCTTTCTTT
CASSQVGQQYTEAFF
>-|TRBV4-3|TRBJ1-4|few|16
TGCGCCAGCAGCCAAGGTCCGGTTGCAACTAATGAAAAACTGTTTTTT
CASSQGPVATNEKLFF
>-|TRBV4-1|TRBJ2-1|few|15
TGCGCCAGCAGCCCCCCAGCCAGCTCCTACAATGAGCAGTTCTTC
CASSPPASSYNEQFF
>-|TRBV5-1|TRBJ1-1|many|14
TGCGCCAGCAGCCCTACTTCCCAGGACACTGAAGCTTTCTTT
CASSPTSQDTEAFF
>TRBD1|TRBV28|TRBJ2-7|few|16
TGTGCCAGCAGTTCTCAGGGGGCCTATAACCCTTACGAGCAGTACTTC
CASSSQGAYNPYEQYF
>TRBD2|TRBV7-6|TRBJ2-2|few|15
TGTGCCAGCAGCTCTCGGACTAGCAGCATCGGGGAGCTGTTTTTT
CASSSRTSSIGELFF
>TRBD2|TRBV7-6|TRBJ2-1|few|14
TGTGCCAGCAGCTTTGGGACTAGACGCAATGAGCAGTTCTTC
CASSFGTRRNEQFF
>TRBD2|TRBV10-3|TRBJ2-5|-|18
TGTGCCATCAGTGAGATTCAACAAGGACTAGGTTTTCAAGAGACCCAGTACTTC
CAISEIQQGLGFQETQYF
>-|TRBV6-5|TRBJ1-3|few|16
TGTGCCAGCAGTTCCAACGGGGGGCGTATCCGAAACACCATATATTTT
CASSSNGGRIRNTIYF
>-|TRBV7-2|TRBJ2-1|-|14
TGTGCCAGCAGCTTAAATACGATTTACAATGAGCAGTTCTTC
CASSLNTIYNEQFF
>TRBD2|TRBV3-1|TRBJ2-1|-|14
TGTGCCAGCAGGCCTGTCGGGGGGGGCAATGAGCAGTTCTTC
CASRPVGGGNEQFF
>TRBD1|TRBV7-9|TRBJ1-5|few|19
TGTGCCAGCAGCTCGACCCAGGCCCTCCCGGGACAGGGGAATCAGCCCCAGCATTTT
CASSSTQALPGQGNQPQHF
>TRBD2|TRBV15|TRBJ2-3|few|20
TGTGCCACCAGCAGAGAGGGAGGGGAGAGTCGGACCCCCACGGCAGATACGCAGTATTTT
CATSREGGESRTPTADTQYF
>-|TRBV7-9|TRBJ2-5|many|13
TGTGCCAGCAGCCGATTGGCGGCGGAGACCCAGTACTTC
CASSRLAAETQYF
>-|TRBV20-1|TRBJ1-5|-|15
TGCAGTGCTAGAGATCTACGGGGCGACAATCAGCCCCAGCATTTT
CSARDLRGDNQPQHF
>-|TRBV6-6|TRBJ2-5|-|10
TGTGCCAGCAGTTACGAGACCCAGTACTTC
CASSYETQYF
>TRBD2|TRBV7-3|TRBJ2-7|-|15
TGTGCCAGCAGCTTAACCAGCGGGGGAATCTACGAGCAGTACTTC
CASSLTSGGIYEQYF
>-|TRBV5-1|TRBJ1-6|-|14
TGCGCCAGCAAGGGGAGCCTGGGTAATTCACCCCTCCACTTT
CASKGSLGNSPLHF
>-|TRBV5-1|TRBJ2-5|-|19
TGCGCCAGCAGCTTAGGCAGTACAGGGAGTATTCGGCTCCAAGAGACCCAGTACTTC
CASSLGSTGSIRLQETQYF
>-|TRBV6-5|TRBJ1-6|-|13
TGTGCCTCCGGGTGGAGGGCAGATTCACCCCTCCACTTT
CASGWRADSPLHF
>-|TRBV20-1|TRBJ2-1|few|11
TGCAGTGCACCAGGGGAGCGTGAGCAGTTCTTC
CSAPGEREQFF
>-|TRBV28|TRBJ2-3|-|13
TGTGCCAGCAGGCCCACAGGGCGAGATACGCAGTATTTT
CASRPTGRDTQYF
>-|TRBV5-4|TRBJ2-3|-|13
TGTGCCAGCACCTCGGCAGGGGTGGATACGCAGTATTTT
CASTSAGVDTQYF
>-|TRBV7-6|TRBJ2-3|few|12
TGTGCCAGCAGCGGAATCGCAGATACGCAGTATTTT
CASSGIADTQYF
>-|TRBV20-1|TRBJ2-5|few|14
TGCAGTGCTAGAGGAATAGGAGGGTGGGAGACCCAGTACTTC
CSARGIGGWETQYF
>-|TRBV7-2|TRBJ2-3|-|13
TGTGCCAGCAGCTTAGGGATAAGGGATACGCAGTATTTT
CASSLGIRDTQYF
>-|TRBV24-1|TRBJ1-2|-|14
TGTGACACCAGTGATTCTGGCAGGCCTAAAGGCTACACCTTC
CDTSDSGRPKGYTF
>TRBD1|TRBV29-1|TRBJ1-2|many|13
TGCAGCGTGGGGACAGGCCTTAACTATGGCTACACCTTC
CSVGTGLNYGYTF